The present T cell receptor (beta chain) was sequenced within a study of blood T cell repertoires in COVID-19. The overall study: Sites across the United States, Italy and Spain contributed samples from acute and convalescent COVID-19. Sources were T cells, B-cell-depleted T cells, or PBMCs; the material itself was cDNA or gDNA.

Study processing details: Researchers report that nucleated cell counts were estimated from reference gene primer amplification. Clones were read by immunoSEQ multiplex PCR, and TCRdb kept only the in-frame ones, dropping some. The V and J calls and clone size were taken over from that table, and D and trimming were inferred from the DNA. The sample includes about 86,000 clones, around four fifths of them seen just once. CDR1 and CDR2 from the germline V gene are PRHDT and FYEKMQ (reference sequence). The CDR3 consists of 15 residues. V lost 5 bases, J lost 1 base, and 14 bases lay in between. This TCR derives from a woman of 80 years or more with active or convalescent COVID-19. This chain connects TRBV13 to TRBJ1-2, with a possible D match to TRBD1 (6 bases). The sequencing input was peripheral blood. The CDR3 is CASSRPGQVNYGYTF. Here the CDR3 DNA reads TGTGCCAGCAGCCGACCGGGACAAGTTAACTATGGCTACACCTTC.